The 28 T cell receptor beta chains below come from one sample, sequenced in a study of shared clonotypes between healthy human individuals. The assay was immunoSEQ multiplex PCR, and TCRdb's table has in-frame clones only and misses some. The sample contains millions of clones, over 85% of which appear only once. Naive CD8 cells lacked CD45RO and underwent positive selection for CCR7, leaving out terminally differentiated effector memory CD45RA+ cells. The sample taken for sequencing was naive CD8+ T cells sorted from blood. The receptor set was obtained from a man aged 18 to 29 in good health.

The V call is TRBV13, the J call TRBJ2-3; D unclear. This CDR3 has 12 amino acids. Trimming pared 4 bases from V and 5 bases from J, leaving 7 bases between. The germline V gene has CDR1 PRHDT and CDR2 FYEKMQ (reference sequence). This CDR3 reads CASSSYGDTQYF. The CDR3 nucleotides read TGTGCCAGCAGCTCTTATGGAGATACGCAGTATTTT.

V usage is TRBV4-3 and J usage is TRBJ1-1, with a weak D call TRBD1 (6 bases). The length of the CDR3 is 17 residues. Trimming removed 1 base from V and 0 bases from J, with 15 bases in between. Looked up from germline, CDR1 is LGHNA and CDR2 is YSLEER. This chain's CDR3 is CASSQGGGYNMNTEAFF. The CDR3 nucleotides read TGCGCCAGCAGCCAAGGCGGGGGCTACAACATGAACACTGAAGCTTTCTTT.

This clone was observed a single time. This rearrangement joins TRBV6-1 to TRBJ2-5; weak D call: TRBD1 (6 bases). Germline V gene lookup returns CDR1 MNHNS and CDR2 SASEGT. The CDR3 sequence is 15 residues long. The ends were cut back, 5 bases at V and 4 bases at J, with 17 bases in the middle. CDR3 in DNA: TGTGCCAGCAGTTCATCGACAGGTGCGATAGAGACCCAGTACTTC. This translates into CASSSSTGAIETQYF.

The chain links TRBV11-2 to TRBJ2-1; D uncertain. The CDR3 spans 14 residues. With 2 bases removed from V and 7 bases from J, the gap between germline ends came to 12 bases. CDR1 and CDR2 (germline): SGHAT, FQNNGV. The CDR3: CASSLSQYPNEQFF. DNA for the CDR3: TGTGCCAGCAGCTTATCGCAGTATCCAAATGAGCAGTTCTTC.

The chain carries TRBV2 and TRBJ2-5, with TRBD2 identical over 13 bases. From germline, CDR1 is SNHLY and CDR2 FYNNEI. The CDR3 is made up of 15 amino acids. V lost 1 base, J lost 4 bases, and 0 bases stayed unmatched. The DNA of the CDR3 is TGTGCCAGCAGTGAAGGGACTAGCGGGGGAGAGACCCAGTACTTC. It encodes CASSEGTSGGETQYF.

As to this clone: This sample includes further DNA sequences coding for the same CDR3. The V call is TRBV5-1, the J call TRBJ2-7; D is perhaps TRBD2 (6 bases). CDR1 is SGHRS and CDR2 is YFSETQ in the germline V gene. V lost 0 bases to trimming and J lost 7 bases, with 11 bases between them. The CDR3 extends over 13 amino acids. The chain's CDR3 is CASSLVAGREQYF. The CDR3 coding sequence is TGCGCCAGCAGCTTGGTTGCGGGAAGGGAGCAGTACTTC.

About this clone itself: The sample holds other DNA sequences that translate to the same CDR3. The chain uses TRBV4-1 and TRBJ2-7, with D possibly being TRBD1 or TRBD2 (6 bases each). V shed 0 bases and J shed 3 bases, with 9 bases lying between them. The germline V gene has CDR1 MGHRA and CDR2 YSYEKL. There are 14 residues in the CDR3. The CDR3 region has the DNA TGCGCCAGCAGCCAAGATGGAGGGGGCTACGAGCAGTACTTC. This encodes CASSQDGGGYEQYF.

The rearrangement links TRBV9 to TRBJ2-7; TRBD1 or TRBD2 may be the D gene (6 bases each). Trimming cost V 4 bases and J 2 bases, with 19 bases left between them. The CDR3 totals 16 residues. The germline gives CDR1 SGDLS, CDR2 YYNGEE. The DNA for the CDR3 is TGTGCCAGCAGCCCCCAGATATCGGGGGCAACCTACGAGCAGTACTTC. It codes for CASSPQISGATYEQYF. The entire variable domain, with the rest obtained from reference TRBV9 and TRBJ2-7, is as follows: DSGVTQTPKHLITATGQRVTLRCSPRSGDLSVYWYQQSLDQGLQFLIQYYNGEERAKGNILERFSAQQFPDLHSELNLSSLELGDSALYFCASSPQISGATYEQYFGPGTRLTVT.

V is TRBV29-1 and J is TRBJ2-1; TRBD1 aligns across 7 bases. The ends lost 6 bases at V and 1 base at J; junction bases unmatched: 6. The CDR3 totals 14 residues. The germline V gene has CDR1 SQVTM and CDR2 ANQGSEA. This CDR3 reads CSVFDRDSYNEQFF. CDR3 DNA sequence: TGCAGCGTCTTCGACAGGGATTCCTACAATGAGCAGTTCTTC.

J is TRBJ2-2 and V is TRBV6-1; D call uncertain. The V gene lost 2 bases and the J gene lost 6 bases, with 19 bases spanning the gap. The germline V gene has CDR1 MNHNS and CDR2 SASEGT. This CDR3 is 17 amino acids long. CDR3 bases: TGTGCCAGCAGTGAACCATGGACCCTCCGATTATCCGGGGAGCTGTTTTTT. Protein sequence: CASSEPWTLRLSGELFF.

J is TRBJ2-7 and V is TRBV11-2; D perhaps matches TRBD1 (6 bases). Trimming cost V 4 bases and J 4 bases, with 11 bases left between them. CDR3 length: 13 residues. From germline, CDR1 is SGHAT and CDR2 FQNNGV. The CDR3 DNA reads TGTGCCAGCAGCTGGACAGAACTGTACGAGCAGTACTTC. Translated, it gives CASSWTELYEQYF.

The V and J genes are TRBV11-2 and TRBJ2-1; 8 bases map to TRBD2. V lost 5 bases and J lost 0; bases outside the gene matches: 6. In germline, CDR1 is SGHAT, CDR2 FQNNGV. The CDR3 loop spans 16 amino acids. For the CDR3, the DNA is TGTGCCAGCAGCGATAGGAGCGGGAGCTCCTACAATGAGCAGTTCTTC. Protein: CASSDRSGSSYNEQFF.

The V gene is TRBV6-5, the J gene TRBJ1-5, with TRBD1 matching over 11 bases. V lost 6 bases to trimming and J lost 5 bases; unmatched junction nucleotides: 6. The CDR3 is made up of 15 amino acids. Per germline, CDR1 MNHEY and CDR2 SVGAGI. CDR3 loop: CASSLGQGAYQPQHF. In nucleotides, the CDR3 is TGTGCCAGCAGCCTAGGACAGGGGGCTTATCAGCCCCAGCATTTT.

The CDR3 sequence is CASSWTSGGNTGELFF. For the CDR3, the DNA is TGTGCCAGCAGTTGGACTAGCGGGGGGAACACCGGGGAGCTGTTTTTT. V and J are TRBV6-5 and TRBJ2-2; 13 bases line up with TRBD2. J was trimmed by 1 base and V by 4 bases; bases with no gene match: 0. This CDR3 contains 16 residues. In germline, CDR1 is MNHEY, CDR2 SVGAGI.

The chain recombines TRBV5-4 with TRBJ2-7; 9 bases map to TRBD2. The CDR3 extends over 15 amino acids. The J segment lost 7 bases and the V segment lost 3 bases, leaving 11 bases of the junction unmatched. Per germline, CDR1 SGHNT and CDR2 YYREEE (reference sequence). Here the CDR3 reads CASSWRGASGAEQYF. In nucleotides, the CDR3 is TGTGCCAGCAGCTGGAGAGGGGCTAGCGGGGCGGAGCAGTACTTC.

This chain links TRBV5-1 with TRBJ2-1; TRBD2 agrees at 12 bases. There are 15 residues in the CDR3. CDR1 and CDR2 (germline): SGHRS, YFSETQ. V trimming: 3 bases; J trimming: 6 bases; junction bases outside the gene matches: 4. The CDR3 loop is CASSWTSGVFNEQFF. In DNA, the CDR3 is TGCGCCAGCAGCTGGACTAGCGGGGTCTTCAATGAGCAGTTCTTC.

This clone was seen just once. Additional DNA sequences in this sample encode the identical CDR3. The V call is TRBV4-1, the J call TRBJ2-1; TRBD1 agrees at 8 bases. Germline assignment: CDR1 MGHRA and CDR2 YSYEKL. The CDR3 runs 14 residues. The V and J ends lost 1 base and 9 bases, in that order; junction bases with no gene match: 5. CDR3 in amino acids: CASSQVAGGSEQFF. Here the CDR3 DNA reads TGCGCCAGCAGCCAAGTAGCAGGGGGCAGTGAGCAGTTCTTC.

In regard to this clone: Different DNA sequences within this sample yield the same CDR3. CDR3 in amino acids: CASSLGQGDYEQYF. Written as DNA, the CDR3 is TGTGCCAGCAGCTTAGGCCAGGGGGACTACGAGCAGTACTTC. The rearrangement uses TRBV7-6 and TRBJ2-7; TRBD1 agrees at 7 bases. The CDR3 is 14 residues long. Losses at the gene ends were 1 base for V and 3 bases for J; bases not matched to a gene: 3. The germline V gene encodes CDR1 SGHVS and CDR2 FNYEAQ.

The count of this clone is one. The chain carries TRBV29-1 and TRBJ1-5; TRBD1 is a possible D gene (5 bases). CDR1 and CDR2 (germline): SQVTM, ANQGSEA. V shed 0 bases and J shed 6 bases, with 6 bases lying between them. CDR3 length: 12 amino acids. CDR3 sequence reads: CSVEDGGQPQHF. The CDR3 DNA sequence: TGCAGCGTTGAAGATGGGGGTCAGCCCCAGCATTTT.

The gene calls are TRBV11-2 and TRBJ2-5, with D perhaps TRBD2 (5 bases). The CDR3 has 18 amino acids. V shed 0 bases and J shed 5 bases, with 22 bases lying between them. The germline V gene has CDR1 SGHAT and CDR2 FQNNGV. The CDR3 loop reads CASSLDLFEEGEGETQYF. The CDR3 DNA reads TGTGCCAGCAGCTTAGATCTTTTTGAAGAGGGAGAGGGCGAGACCCAGTACTTC.

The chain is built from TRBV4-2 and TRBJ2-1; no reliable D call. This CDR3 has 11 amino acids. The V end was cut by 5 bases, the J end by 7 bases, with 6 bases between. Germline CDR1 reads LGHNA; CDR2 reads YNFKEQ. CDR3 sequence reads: CASSFGNEQFF. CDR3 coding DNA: TGTGCCAGCAGCTTCGGGAATGAGCAGTTCTTC.

The CDR3 loop reads CASSFGRASYEQYF. DNA for the CDR3: TGCGCCAGCAGCTTCGGCAGGGCTAGCTACGAGCAGTACTTC. The V gene is TRBV4-3, the J gene TRBJ2-7; the D gene is possibly TRBD1 (5 bases). The germline V and J ends were trimmed by 5 bases and 3 bases, with 14 bases remaining between them. The CDR3 has 14 amino acids. Germline V gene data show CDR1 as LGHNA and CDR2 as YSLEER.

CDR3 in DNA: TGTGCCAGCAGGATGGGACAAGGGGCCTCTGGGGCCAACGTCCTGACTTTC. Protein sequence: CASRMGQGASGANVLTF. The chain has TRBV28 and TRBJ2-6; maybe TRBD1 (6 bases). Per the germline V gene, CDR1 is MDHEN and CDR2 is SYDVKM. Trimming removed 6 bases at V and 0 bases at J, with 15 bases between. This CDR3 has 17 residues.

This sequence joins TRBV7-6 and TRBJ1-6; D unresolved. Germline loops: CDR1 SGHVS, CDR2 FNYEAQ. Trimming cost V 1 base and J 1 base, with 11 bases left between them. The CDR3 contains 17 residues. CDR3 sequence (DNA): TGTGCCAGCAGCTTAGGTTCAGTCGGATCCTATAATTCACCCCTCCACTTT. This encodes CASSLGSVGSYNSPLHF.

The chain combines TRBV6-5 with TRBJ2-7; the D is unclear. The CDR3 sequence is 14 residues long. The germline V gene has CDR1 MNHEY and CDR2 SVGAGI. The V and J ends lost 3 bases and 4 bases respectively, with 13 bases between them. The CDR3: CASSYQASGYEQYF. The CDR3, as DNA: TGTGCCAGCAGTTATCAAGCGAGTGGGTACGAGCAGTACTTC.

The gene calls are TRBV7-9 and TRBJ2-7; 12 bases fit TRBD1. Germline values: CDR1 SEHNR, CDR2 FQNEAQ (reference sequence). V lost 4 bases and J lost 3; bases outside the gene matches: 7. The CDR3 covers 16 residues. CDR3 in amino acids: CASSSPGQGAIYEQYF. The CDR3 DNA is TGTGCCAGCAGCTCCCCGGGACAGGGGGCAATCTACGAGCAGTACTTC.

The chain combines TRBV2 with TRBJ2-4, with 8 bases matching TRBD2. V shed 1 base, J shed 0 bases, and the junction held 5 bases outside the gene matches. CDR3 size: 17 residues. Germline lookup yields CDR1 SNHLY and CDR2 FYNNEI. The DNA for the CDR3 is TGTGCCAGCAGTGAAGACCCGGGGGGGCTAGCCAAAAACATTCAGTACTTC. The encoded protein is CASSEDPGGLAKNIQYF.

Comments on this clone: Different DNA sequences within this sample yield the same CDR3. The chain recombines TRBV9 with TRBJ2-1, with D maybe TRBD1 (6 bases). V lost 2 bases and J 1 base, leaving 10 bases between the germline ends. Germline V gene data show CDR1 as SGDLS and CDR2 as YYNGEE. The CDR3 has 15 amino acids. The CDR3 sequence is CASSVEGVSYNEQFF. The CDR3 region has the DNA TGTGCCAGCAGCGTCGAGGGGGTGTCCTACAATGAGCAGTTCTTC.